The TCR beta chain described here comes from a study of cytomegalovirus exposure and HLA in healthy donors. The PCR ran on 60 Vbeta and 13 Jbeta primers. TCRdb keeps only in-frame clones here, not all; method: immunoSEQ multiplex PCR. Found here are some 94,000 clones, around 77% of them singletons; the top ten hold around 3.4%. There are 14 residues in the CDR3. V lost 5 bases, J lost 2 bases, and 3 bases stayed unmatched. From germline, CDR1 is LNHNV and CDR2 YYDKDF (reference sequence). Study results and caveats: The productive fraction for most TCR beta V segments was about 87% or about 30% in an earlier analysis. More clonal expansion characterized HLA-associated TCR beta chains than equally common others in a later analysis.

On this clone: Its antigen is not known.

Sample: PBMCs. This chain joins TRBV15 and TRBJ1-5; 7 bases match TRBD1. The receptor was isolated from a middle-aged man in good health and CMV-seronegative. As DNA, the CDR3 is TGTGCCACCAGCCTAGACAGGGGCAATCAGCCCCAGCATTTT. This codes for CATSLDRGNQPQHF.